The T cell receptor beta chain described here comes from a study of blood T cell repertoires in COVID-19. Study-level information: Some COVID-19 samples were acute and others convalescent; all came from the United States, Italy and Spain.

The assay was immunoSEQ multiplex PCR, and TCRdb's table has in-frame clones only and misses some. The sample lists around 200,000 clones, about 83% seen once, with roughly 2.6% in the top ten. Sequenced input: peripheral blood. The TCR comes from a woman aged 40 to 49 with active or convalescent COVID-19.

The CDR3 here is CASSQDRDWNTEAFF. The CDR3 coding sequence is TGTGCCAGCAGCCAGGACAGGGATTGGAACACTGAAGCTTTCTTT. V usage is TRBV7-2 and J usage is TRBJ1-1; TRBD1 aligns across 8 bases. V lost 5 bases to trimming and J lost 1 base; unmatched junction nucleotides: 6. The germline gives CDR1 SGHTA, CDR2 FQGNSA. This CDR3 has 15 amino acids.